This TCR beta chain was observed in a study of cytomegalovirus exposure and HLA in healthy donors (TCRdb year 2017). Regarding the complete study: According to an earlier analysis of 550 to 750 of the donors, some 180 million T cells yielded some 120 million unique TCR beta sequences and 276 Gb of sequence data. Approximately 300 gigabases of sequencing data and tens of millions of unique TCR sequences were included in an early release covering over 600 HLA-typed donors. The genetic ancestry cluster associated with self-reported Caucasian donors included about four fifths of the 300 to 450 genotyped donors. The study aimed to test whether signatures of past pathogen exposure could be identified by cataloging public T cell receptors. The study used immunosequencing to profile the T cell repertoires of 670 or so subjects and linked those repertoires to cytomegalovirus serostatus. Besides the first cohort of 500 to 700 subjects, a separate validation cohort made up of 120 different subjects was used. To predict cytomegalovirus infection status, the study combined high-throughput TCR immunosequencing, statistical association of individual TCRs with disease status, and machine learning. A later analysis re-examined previously published TCR beta repertoires from over 500 donors and added high-resolution HLA genotyping to investigate patterns of TCR occurrence. The later analysis used no new phenotypic data to find candidate immune exposures, relying instead on TCR beta sequences and their occurrence across donors. In an earlier analysis of 587 of the donors, high-throughput TCR beta sequencing was used to judge whether each TCR beta V gene segment behaved as functional or pseudogenic. Donor age, sex, ethnicity and CMV serostatus were compiled together with the repertoire data. A later genetic analysis used genome-wide SNP genotypes for about 60% of the 666 donors, treating that subset as a discovery cohort. Every discovery cohort repertoire had been produced on one sequencing platform. Both class I and class II loci were covered by HLA typing, at four-digit resolution. The number of typed donors differed by locus: roughly 620-630 for A, B, C, DRB1 and DQB1; 522 for DQA1; approximately 600 for DPA1; and about 450 for DPB1. Four to six DR-DQ haplotypes were handled as single units for association and clustering, since linkage in the cohort was strong. Among approximately 370 genotyped donors of the cohort, an average of approximately 220,000 unique TCR beta nucleotide sequences was sequenced per donor, of which 15% to 20% were non-productive.

There are 15 amino acids in the CDR3, from cysteine to phenylalanine inclusive. Kept here is only the CDR3 DNA, which spans 45 bases and is read in frame from base 1. After removal of 6 bases from V and 4 bases from J, the junction retains 10 bases not matched to a gene. According to the germline V gene, CDR1 reads MNHEY and CDR2 reads SVGAGI. Library creation used the immunoSEQ multiplex PCR assay. The multiplex PCR relied on a mix of 60 forward primers for TCR Vbeta segments and 13 reverse primers for TCR Jbeta segments. A multiplex PCR assay on genomic DNA amplified the CDR3 region of rearranged TCR beta genes. The Illumina HiSeq System was used to sequence the amplified TCR beta libraries as 87-base-pair reads. The original methods were these. A later analysis counted some 80 million unique TCR beta chains across the 550 to 700 repertoires, and 10 million to 11 million of these chains were shared by at least two donors. Raw reads were error-corrected and collapsed into unique sequences by a nearest-neighbor algorithm in which closely related sequences were merged to remove PCR and sequencing errors. V, D and J gene segments were assigned by aligning CDR3 sequences to IMGT reference sequences. Each retained sequence needed at least a six-nucleotide match to both a V gene segment and a J gene segment. Rearrangements were called productive when the CDR3 lacked stop codons and stayed in frame with V and J; all others were non-productive. Following IMGT convention, CDR3 was defined as the stretch from the second conserved V-encoded cysteine to the conserved J-encoded phenylalanine. Sequences without an unambiguous match to a single V gene segment were excluded from the earlier analysis of 587 of the donors. In an earlier analysis of approximately 500 of the donors, a V segment was called functional when productive rearrangements were above 56.7%, and segregating when the standard deviation between donors exceeded 5%. A statistical classification framework was built for diagnosing cytomegalovirus status from the catalog of TCR beta chain sequences. V and J gene assignment, in a later analysis, came from comparing TCR nucleotide sequences with IMGT/GENE-DB human TR gene sequences. Using the TCRdist pipeline, a later analysis assigned CDR3 sequences along with most-parsimonious VDJ recombination scenarios. In a later analysis, each TCR beta chain was defined by its CDR3 amino acid sequence together with its V-gene family, and reads lacking a unique V-gene family were excluded. To address suspected cross-contamination and a sequencing artifact, a later analysis removed 592 highly shared, low-generation-probability nucleotide sequences. In a later analysis, a clonal expansion index for each public chain was calculated from normalized within-repertoire ranks of inferred template counts. In a later analysis, generation probabilities were computed with a VDJ recombination model fitted to out-of-frame rearrangements, and the resulting probabilities were checked against IGoR. In a later analysis, hypergeometric tests were used to score TCR-TCR, TCR-HLA and TCR-CMV co-occurrence, with a repertoire-size bias correction applied to TCR pairs. A later analysis estimated false discovery rates by permuting HLA or CMV assignments 20 times. In a later analysis, co-occurring TCRs were grouped using DBSCAN, with TCRdist sequence similarity added in when clustering inside HLA-allele-positive subsets. Co-occurrence clustering excluded repertoires with fewer than 30,000 or more than 120,000 public chains, plus five with anomalous nucleotide sharing. The clones in this table, taken by TCRdb from immuneACCESS, are in-frame only. Not every clone is retained; where verified, under half of the shortfall comes from an unresolved V gene, and the cause of the rest is unknown. D and trimming were read from the DNA, whereas the V and J calls and clone size are those reported in that table. The sample yields more than 20,000 clones; about two thirds were counted once. 3.5% to 4.5% of the sample is held by the ten biggest clonotypes.

Overall results and qualifications from the work: V-gene and J-gene trimming of TCR beta chains was associated with a missense DCLRE1C variant in a later genetic analysis, and the association was replicated in an independent cohort. The study gave a list of 150 to 200 TCR beta chains associated with cytomegalovirus. A group of highly shared sequence variants was considered likely to be a technical artifact of the sequencing pipeline. Because HLA typing was unavailable for some donors at each locus, only the typed subset was used in association tests. While some public TCRs were present in many individuals, most TCR sequences turned up only very rarely across donors. A further reported finding was that TCR beta sequences accurately predicted the HLA-A and HLA-B alleles for most subjects in the first cohort. Seventeen rarely observed V segments, including chromosome 9 orphons, were excluded from the earlier analysis of several hundred of the donors because counts were too low. A later analysis found that TCR association rates varied across HLA loci, with DRB1 alleles showing the most associated TCRs and HLA-C alleles the fewest. In a later analysis, most CMV-associated TCR beta chains were found to appear HLA-restricted, with HLA associations seemingly driven largely by CMV exposure. According to a later analysis, parvovirus B19, influenza, CMV and Epstein-Barr virus appeared linked to several top co-occurrence clusters. A later analysis found that HLA-associated TCR beta chains were more clonally expanded and had lower generation probabilities than equally common non-associated chains. The 87-base-pair reads could not distinguish some IMGT-functional V segments, including TRBV6-2 and TRBV6-3, so those segments were excluded. Immune exposure information for the cohort was limited to CMV serostatus. The classifier was reported to diagnose cytomegalovirus status with high specificity and sensitivity in both the original cohort and the validation cohort. Specific HLA alleles were associated with around 18,000 TCR beta sequences at a false discovery rate of 0.05 in a later analysis. It was suggested by the authors that the approach could potentially be generalized to other disease states and immunological phenotypes. Compared with the roughly 670-donor mean, donors in an Asian-associated ancestry cluster had fewer N-insertions in productive TCRs, according to a later genetic analysis. When HLA alleles, especially DR and DQ, strongly co-occurred, attributing TCR associations to individual alleles was difficult. Sequencing depth was assumed to be roughly uniform across donors in the presence/absence analyses, though that assumption may not hold. In this cohort, only TCR beta chains were sequenced, and detectable features were limited by the absence of alpha or paired-chain data. An earlier analysis of 450 to 750 of the donors showed that most TCR beta V segments appeared in productive rearrangements either about 87% or about 30% of the time, which broadly matched IMGT annotations. In vitro tests confirmed that a few of the cytomegalovirus-associated TCR beta chains recognize cytomegalovirus antigens. Correlated functional status among segregating V segments might be attributable to linkage disequilibrium, but an unknown experimental factor could not be ruled out.

With regard to this clone: The clone's antigen remains unknown. No quality values exist for individual bases; no much larger clone is one base distant.

The cohort consisted of approximately 670 healthy bone marrow donors. All cohort members were sampled while nominally healthy, although unrecorded immune exposures were likely present. The donor tested CMV seronegative, placing the donor among the 350 to 400 seronegative members of the cohort. Each donor provided a peripheral blood sample, and peripheral blood mononuclear cells were used for TCR beta sequencing. Genomic DNA extraction from the blood cell samples was performed with the Qiagen DNeasy Blood Extraction Kit. The V and J segments used are TRBV6-5 and TRBJ2-7; 9 junctional bases match TRBD1. Source material: PBMCs. The TCR sequence derives from a woman aged 50 to 60 in good health and CMV-seronegative. DNA sequence: TGTGCCAGCAGGGGCGGGACAGGGCCTCTGTACGAGCAGTACTTC. It translates as CASRGGTGPLYEQYF.